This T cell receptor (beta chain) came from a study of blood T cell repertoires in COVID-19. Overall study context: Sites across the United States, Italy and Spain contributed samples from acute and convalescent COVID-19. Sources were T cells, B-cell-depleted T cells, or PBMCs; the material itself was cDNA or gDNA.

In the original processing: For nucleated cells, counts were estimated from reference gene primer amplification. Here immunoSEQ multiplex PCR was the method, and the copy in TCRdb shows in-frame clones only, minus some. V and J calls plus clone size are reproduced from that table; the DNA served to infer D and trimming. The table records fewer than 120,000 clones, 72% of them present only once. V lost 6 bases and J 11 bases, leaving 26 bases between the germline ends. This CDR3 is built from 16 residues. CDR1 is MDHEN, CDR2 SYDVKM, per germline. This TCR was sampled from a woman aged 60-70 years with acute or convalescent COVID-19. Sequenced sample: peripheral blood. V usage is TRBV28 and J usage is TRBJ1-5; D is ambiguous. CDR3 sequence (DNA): TGTGCCAGCAGCCCCGTAGGCGGTTTGGGCGGGATGGCCCAGCATTTT. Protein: CASSPVGGLGGMAQHF.